This T cell receptor beta chain was retrieved from a study of blood T cell repertoires in COVID-19. About the research overall: The study drew acute and convalescent COVID-19 samples from the United States, Italy and Spain. Nucleic acid was either cDNA or gDNA, and it came from T cells, B-cell-depleted T cells, or PBMCs.

Under the authors' procedure: Counts of nucleated cells, estimated from reference gene primer amplification, were obtained. Clones were sequenced by immunoSEQ multiplex PCR, and TCRdb holds only the in-frame ones, with some missing. Clonal size and the V and J genes are those of that table, whereas D and trimming came from the DNA. This sample has about 160,000 clones, with roughly 88% found just once. Between the trimmed V and J ends, which lost 3 bases and 3 bases, there was a span of 8 bases. Germline V lookup: CDR1 SGHVS, CDR2 FQNEAQ. The CDR3 covers 14 residues. This clone was recorded only once.

This sequence joins TRBV7-8 and TRBJ1-4; D is uncertain. This sequence was found in a young man with acute or convalescent COVID-19. Sequences were obtained from peripheral blood. This chain's CDR3 is CASSLSPSNEKLFF. As DNA, the CDR3 is TGTGCCAGCAGCTTGAGCCCGTCTAATGAAAAACTGTTTTTT.